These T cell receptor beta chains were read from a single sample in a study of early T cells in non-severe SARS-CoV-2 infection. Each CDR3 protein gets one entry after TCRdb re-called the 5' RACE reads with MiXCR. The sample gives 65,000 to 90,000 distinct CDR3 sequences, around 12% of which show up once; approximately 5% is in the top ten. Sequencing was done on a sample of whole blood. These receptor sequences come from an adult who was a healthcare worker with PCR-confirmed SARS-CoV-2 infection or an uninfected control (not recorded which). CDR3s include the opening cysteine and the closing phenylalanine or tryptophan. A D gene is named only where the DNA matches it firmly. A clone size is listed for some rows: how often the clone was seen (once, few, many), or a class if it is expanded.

CDR3aa: CASSVGQGNYGYTF; CDR3nt: TGTGCCAGCAGCGTGGGACAGGGGAACTATGGCTACACCTTC; v_gene: TRBV5-8; abundance: many; j_gene: TRBJ1-2; d_gene: TRBD1
CDR3aa: CSARDPRDAFGGYTF; CDR3nt: TGCAGTGCTAGAGATCCTCGGGACGCCTTTGGGGGCTACACCTTC; v_gene: TRBV20-1; abundance: .; j_gene: TRBJ1-2; d_gene: .
CDR3aa: CASRPTSGGPHYF; CDR3nt: TGTGCCAGCAGACCGACTAGCGGGGGGCCCCATTATTTT; v_gene: TRBV6-1; abundance: few; j_gene: TRBJ2-3; d_gene: TRBD2
CDR3aa: CASSSPAREGRRQFF; CDR3nt: TGTGCCAGCAGCTCACCGGCGCGGGAGGGCCGGAGGCAGTTCTTC; v_gene: TRBV5-4; abundance: few; j_gene: TRBJ2-1; d_gene: TRBD2
CDR3aa: CASSVATSRYEQYF; CDR3nt: TGTGCCAGCAGCGTAGCTACCTCGCGCTACGAGCAGTACTTC; v_gene: TRBV9; abundance: .; j_gene: TRBJ2-7; d_gene: .
CDR3aa: CASSPLTNTGELFF; CDR3nt: TGTGCCAGCTCACCACTGACCAACACCGGGGAGCTGTTTTTT; v_gene: TRBV18; abundance: .; j_gene: TRBJ2-2; d_gene: .
CDR3aa: CASTIAGSNEQFF; CDR3nt: TGTGCCAGCACAATAGCGGGGTCGAATGAGCAGTTCTTC; v_gene: TRBV6-1; abundance: many; j_gene: TRBJ2-1; d_gene: TRBD2
CDR3aa: CASSLVTGSYEQYF; CDR3nt: TGTGCCAGCAGCTTGGTTACGGGCTCCTACGAGCAGTACTTC; v_gene: TRBV5-6; abundance: few; j_gene: TRBJ2-7; d_gene: .
CDR3aa: CASSLQGTDRPYNEQFF; CDR3nt: TGTGCCAGCAGCTTGCAAGGGACGGACAGGCCCTACAATGAGCAGTTCTTC; v_gene: TRBV5-4; abundance: .; j_gene: TRBJ2-1; d_gene: TRBD1
CDR3aa: CASSPVGQANEQFF; CDR3nt: TGTGCCAGCAGTCCTGTTGGACAGGCCAATGAGCAGTTCTTC; v_gene: TRBV12-3/TRBV12-4; abundance: many; j_gene: TRBJ2-1; d_gene: TRBD1
CDR3aa: CSAGLAVGGELFF; CDR3nt: TGCAGCGCTGGACTAGCGGTCGGCGGGGAGCTGTTTTTT; v_gene: TRBV29-1; abundance: once; j_gene: TRBJ2-2; d_gene: TRBD2
CDR3aa: CSLGERANTGELFF; CDR3nt: TGCAGTTTGGGAGAAAGGGCGAACACCGGGGAGCTGTTTTTT; v_gene: TRBV20-1; abundance: few; j_gene: TRBJ2-2; d_gene: .
CDR3aa: CAISDSGGSTHQPQHF; CDR3nt: TGTGCCATCAGTGACTCCGGGGGGTCCACCCATCAGCCCCAGCATTTT; v_gene: TRBV10-3; abundance: many; j_gene: TRBJ1-5; d_gene: .
CDR3aa: CASSIGTVYMNTEAFF; CDR3nt: TGTGCCAGCAGCATCGGGACAGTTTATATGAACACTGAAGCTTTCTTT; v_gene: TRBV13; abundance: many; j_gene: TRBJ1-1; d_gene: TRBD1